This T cell receptor (beta chain) was documented in a study of T cells in localized non-small cell lung cancer (dated by TCRdb to 2018 to 2021). About the study as a whole: The study examined T cell repertoires in a few hundred patients with early-stage NSCLC and compared tumors with uninvolved tumor-adjacent lungs. The cohort consisted of roughly 240 treatment-naive NSCLC patients whose localized lung tumors had been resected. The mean age of the NSCLC patients was under 70 years, with fewer than 150 men and 95 to 110 women.

Points the paper makes about the study in general: Longer overall survival was associated with higher blood T cell density, whereas shorter survival was associated with higher adjacent-lung clonality. Of the top 100 tumor clones, a median of around 57 were detected in paired uninvolved adjacent lung; over 25 were also among that lung's top 100. Because the study design was exploratory, TCR variables were selected using unadjusted p-values without false-discovery rate correction. Multi-region tumor sequencing was not performed, so intratumor heterogeneity could not be excluded. The highest T cell clonality was observed in uninvolved tumor-adjacent lung, where clonality exceeded that of tumor, suggesting that antigenic responses were more focused in uninvolved tumor-adjacent lung.

At diagnosis, tumor, uninvolved tumor-adjacent lung and peripheral blood were collected and then preserved as a mix of FFPE and fresh-frozen material. For TCR repertoire profiling, the blood samples were analyzed as peripheral blood mononuclear cells. TCR beta CDR3 regions were sequenced from DNA using the immunoSEQ Assay. In the original analysis: To compute T cell density, TCR beta template counts were normalized to usable DNA, which was estimated by amplifying housekeeping genes. The preseqR package was used to estimate richness by extrapolating to 400,000 templates for PBMC samples and to 120,000 templates for tissue samples. Clonality was defined as one minus Pielou's evenness. Differential abundance testing on productive amino-acid clonotypes, with a minimum total count of 5 and an alpha of 0.1, was used to identify tissue-enriched TCRs. Repertoire overlap between compartments was quantified with the Jaccard Index and Morisita Overlap Index. TCR beta CDR3s were clustered by GLIPH together with public tetramer-defined viral CDR3s, and at least three viral sequences plus V-gene enrichment were required for viral motifs. TCRdb's version of the immuneACCESS table is confined to in-frame rearrangements and falls short of the full clone set. An unresolved V gene accounts for under half of the shortfall where checked; the remainder is of unknown origin. Clonal size and the V and J genes are those of that table, whereas D and trimming came from the DNA. For this sample there are around 26,000 clones; approximately 90% appear just once. The ten biggest clones cover about 4% of the sample.

The germline V gene sets CDR1 to SNHLY and CDR2 to FYNNEI. V and J lose 0 bases and 6 bases, and a span of 10 bases separates them. The CDR3 contains 14 residues, cysteine and phenylalanine counted. The sequence is cut down to CDR3 DNA, 42 bases in frame from base 1. A remark on this clone: Its antigen target is currently unknown. No much larger clone exists at a distance of one base, and base qualities are not known.

The TCR originated in a female donor older than 55 with stage II squamous cell lung carcinoma. The chain is made from TRBV2 and TRBJ2-3; possibly the D gene is TRBD2, per 6 matching bases. The sample here was peripheral blood, taken before any cancer treatment. The DNA sequence is TGTGCCAGCAGTGAAGCATTACGGGAGGATACGCAGTATTTT. It translates to CASSEALREDTQYF.